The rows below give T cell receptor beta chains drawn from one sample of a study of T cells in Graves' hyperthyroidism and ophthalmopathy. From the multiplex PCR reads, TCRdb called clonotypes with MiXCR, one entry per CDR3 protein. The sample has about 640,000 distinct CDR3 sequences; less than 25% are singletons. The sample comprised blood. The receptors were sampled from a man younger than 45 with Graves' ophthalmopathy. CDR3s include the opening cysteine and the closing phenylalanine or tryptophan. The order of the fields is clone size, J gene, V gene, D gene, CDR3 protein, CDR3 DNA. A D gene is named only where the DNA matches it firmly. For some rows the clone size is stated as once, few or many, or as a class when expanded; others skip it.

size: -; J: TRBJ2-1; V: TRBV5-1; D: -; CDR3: CASSLLGTQLWVQGTAGETEQFF; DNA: TGCGCCAGCAGCTTGCTTGGGACTCAGCTGTGGGTCCAGGGGACCGCGGGAGAGACTGAGCAGTTCTTC
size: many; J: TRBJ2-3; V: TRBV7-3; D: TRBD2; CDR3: CASSLTGLAGITDTQYF; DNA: TGTGCCAGCAGCTTAACGGGACTAGCGGGCATCACAGATACGCAGTATTTT
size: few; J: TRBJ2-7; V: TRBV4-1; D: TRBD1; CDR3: CASSQEWTGRYEQYF; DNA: TGCGCCAGCAGCCAAGAATGGACAGGGCGATACGAGCAGTACTTC
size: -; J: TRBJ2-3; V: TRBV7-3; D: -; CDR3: CASSRELADTQYF; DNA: TGTGCCAGCAGCCGGGAGCTTGCAGATACGCAGTATTTT
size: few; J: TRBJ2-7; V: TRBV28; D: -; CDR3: CASSSGSSSFWEQYF; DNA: TGTGCCAGCAGTTCCGGGTCCTCGTCCTTCTGGGAGCAGTACTTC
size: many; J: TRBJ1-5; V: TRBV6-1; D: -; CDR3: CASRGLVEAYYSNQPQHF; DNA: TGTGCCAGCAGGGGCCTGGTAGAGGCTTATTATAGCAATCAGCCCCAGCATTTT
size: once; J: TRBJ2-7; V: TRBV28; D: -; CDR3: CASSSQSGMGQYF; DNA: TGTGCCAGCAGTTCCCAATCTGGGATGGGGCAGTACTTC
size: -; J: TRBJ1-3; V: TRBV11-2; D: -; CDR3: CASSLNKKGNTIYF; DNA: TGTGCCAGCAGCTTAAATAAGAAGGGAAACACCATATATTTT
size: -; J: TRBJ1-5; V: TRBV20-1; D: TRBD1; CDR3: CSAKSIPGQGIQPQHF; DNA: TGCAGTGCTAAGTCCATCCCGGGACAGGGGATTCAGCCCCAGCATTTT
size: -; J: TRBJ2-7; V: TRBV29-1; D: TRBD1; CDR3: CSVGTGSIYEQYF; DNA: TGCAGCGTCGGGACAGGATCGATCTACGAGCAGTACTTC
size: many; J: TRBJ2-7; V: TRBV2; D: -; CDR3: CASIGVSGLEQYF; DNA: TGTGCCAGCATTGGAGTCTCGGGGCTGGAGCAGTACTTC
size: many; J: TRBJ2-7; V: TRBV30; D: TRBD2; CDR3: CAWSEGLLSEQYF; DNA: TGTGCCTGGAGCGAGGGACTACTCTCCGAGCAGTACTTC
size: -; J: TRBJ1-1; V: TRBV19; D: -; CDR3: CASSRDGTNTEAFF; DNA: TGTGCCAGTAGTCGGGACGGAACGAACACTGAAGCTTTCTTT
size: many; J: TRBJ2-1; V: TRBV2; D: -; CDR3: CASTDDSDEQFF; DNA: TGTGCCAGCACCGACGACTCGGATGAGCAGTTCTTC
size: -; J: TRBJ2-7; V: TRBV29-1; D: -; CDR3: CSVRPGASYEQYF; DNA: TGCAGCGTACGTCCCGGCGCTAGCTACGAGCAGTACTTC
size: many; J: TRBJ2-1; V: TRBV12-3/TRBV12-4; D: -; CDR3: CASTSDSYNEQFF; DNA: TGTGCCAGCACCAGTGACTCCTACAATGAGCAGTTCTTC
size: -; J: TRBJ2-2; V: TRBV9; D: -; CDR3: CASSVVPDGGSELFF; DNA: TGTGCCAGCAGCGTAGTCCCGGACGGGGGATCGGAGCTGTTTTTT
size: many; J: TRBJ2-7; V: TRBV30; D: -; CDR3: CAWRGRSGMHEQYF; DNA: TGTGCCTGGAGAGGCAGATCGGGAATGCACGAGCAGTACTTC
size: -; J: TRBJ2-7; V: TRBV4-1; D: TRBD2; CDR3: CASSQDNWEGPYEQYF; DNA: TGCGCCAGCAGCCAAGATAATTGGGAGGGCCCCTACGAGCAGTACTTC
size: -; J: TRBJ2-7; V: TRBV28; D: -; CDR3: CASSPPIARIEQYF; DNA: TGTGCCAGCAGCCCTCCGATCGCGCGAATCGAGCAGTACTTC
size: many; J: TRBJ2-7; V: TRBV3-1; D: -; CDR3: CASSQNPSYEQYF; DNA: TGTGCCAGCAGCCAGAATCCTAGCTACGAGCAGTACTTC
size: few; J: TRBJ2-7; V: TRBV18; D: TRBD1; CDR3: CASGPRDRGRWEQYF; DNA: TGTGCCAGCGGGCCCCGGGACAGGGGGCGTTGGGAGCAGTACTTC
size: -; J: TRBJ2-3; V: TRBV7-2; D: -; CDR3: CASSLMSIHQGTDTQYF; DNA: TGTGCCAGCAGCTTAATGAGTATCCATCAAGGGACAGATACGCAGTATTTT
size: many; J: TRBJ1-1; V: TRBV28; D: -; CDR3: CASSLLGPGAFF; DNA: TGTGCCAGCAGTTTATTGGGACCTGGGGCTTTCTTT
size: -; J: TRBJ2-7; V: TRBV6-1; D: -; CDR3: CASSRDNQGYEQYF; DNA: TGTGCCAGCAGCCGGGACAATCAGGGCTACGAGCAGTACTTC
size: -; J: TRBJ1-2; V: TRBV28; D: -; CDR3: CASSLLLDSENYGYTF; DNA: TGTGCCAGCAGTTTATTGTTAGACAGCGAGAACTATGGCTACACCTTC
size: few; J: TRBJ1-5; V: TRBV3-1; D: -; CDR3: CASSQDPIRAHGQPQHF; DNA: TGTGCCAGCAGCCAAGATCCTATTAGGGCTCATGGACAGCCCCAGCATTTT
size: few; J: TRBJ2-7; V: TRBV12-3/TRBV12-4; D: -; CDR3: CASSYERAYEQYF; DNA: TGTGCCAGCAGTTACGAAAGGGCTTACGAGCAGTACTTC
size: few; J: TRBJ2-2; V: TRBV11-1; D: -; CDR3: CASLNGGELFF; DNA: TGTGCCAGCCTAAATGGCGGGGAGCTGTTTTTT
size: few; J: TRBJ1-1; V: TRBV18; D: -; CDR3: CASSLEGSTDAFF; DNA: TGTGCCAGCTCACTGGAAGGGAGTACTGATGCTTTCTTT
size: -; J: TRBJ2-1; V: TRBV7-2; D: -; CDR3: CASSTWEEQFF; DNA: TGTGCCAGCAGCACGTGGGAGGAGCAGTTCTTC
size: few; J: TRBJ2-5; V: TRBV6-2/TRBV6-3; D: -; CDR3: CASSPIPTGTAFGETQYF; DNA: TGTGCCAGCAGTCCCATACCGACCGGGACGGCCTTCGGAGAGACCCAGTACTTC
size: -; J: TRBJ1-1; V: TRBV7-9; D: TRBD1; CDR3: CASDYGQGITEAFF; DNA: TGTGCCAGCGACTATGGACAGGGGATCACTGAAGCTTTCTTT
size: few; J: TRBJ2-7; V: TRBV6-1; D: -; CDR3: CASRGLSGFNRSSYEQYF; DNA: TGTGCCAGCAGAGGACTAAGCGGGTTCAACCGAAGCTCCTACGAGCAGTACTTC
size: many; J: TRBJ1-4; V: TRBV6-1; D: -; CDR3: CASSDPIETEKLFF; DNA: TGTGCCAGCAGTGATCCCATTGAAACTGAAAAACTGTTTTTT
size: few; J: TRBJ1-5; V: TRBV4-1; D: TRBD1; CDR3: CASSQSTTGGYQPQHF; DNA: TGCGCCAGCAGCCAATCAACGACAGGGGGTTATCAGCCCCAGCATTTT
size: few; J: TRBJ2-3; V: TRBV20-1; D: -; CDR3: CSLGQSTDTQYF; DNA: TGCAGTTTAGGACAGAGCACAGATACGCAGTATTTT
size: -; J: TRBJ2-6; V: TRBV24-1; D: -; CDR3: CATSGGGGANVLTF; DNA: TGTGCCACCAGTGGGGGTGGAGGGGCCAACGTCCTGACTTTC
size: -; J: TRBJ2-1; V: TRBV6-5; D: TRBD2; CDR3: CASSSQPGLADNEQFF; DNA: TGTGCCAGCAGTTCCCAACCGGGACTAGCGGACAATGAGCAGTTCTTC
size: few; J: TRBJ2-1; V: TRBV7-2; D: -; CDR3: CASSRPFRSHEQFF; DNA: TGTGCCAGCAGCCGACCCTTTAGATCTCATGAGCAGTTCTTC